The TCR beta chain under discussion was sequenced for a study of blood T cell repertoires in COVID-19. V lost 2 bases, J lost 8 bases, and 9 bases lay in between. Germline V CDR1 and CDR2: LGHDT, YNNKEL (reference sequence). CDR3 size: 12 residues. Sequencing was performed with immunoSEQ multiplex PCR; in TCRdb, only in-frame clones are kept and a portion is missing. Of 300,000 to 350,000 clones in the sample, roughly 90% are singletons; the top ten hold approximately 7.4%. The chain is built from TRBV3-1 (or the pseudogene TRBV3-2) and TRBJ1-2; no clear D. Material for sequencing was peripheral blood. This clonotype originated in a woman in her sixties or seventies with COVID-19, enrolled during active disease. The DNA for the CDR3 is TGTGCCAGCAGCCAACTGGGCGTGGGCTACACCTTC. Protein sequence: CASSQLGVGYTF.